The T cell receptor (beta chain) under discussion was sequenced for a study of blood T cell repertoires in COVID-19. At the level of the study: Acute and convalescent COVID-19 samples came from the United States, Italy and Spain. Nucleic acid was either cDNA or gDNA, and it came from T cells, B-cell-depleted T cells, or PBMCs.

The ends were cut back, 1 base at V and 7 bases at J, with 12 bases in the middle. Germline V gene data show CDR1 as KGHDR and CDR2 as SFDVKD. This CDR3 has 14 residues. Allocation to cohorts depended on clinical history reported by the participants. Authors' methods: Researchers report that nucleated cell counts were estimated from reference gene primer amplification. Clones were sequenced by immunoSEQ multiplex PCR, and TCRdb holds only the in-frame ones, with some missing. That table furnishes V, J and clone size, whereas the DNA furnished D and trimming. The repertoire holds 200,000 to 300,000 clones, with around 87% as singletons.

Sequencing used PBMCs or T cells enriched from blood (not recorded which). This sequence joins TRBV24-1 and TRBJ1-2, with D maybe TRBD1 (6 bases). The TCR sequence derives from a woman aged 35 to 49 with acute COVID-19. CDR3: CATSDFWGQGGYTF. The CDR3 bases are TGTGCCACCAGTGATTTCTGGGGGCAGGGTGGCTACACCTTC.